The entry below describes one TCR beta chain. Its specificity is unknown. Repertoires were generated with immunoSEQ multiplex PCR, while TCRdb's copy carries only in-frame clones and drops some. The sample has some 89,000 clones; 70% to 90% are singletons. This sample is drawn from a study of T cell responses to AZD1222 COVID-19 vaccine. Whole-study findings and limits: The peak T cell response came first, and repertoires were sampled only after it.

The length of the CDR3 is 15 residues. Deletions cut 1 base from V and 0 bases from J, with 7 bases between. Germline CDR1 reads LNHNV; CDR2 reads YYDKDF (reference sequence). The material was peripheral blood, obtained on day 0 of MenACWY control vaccination. This rearrangement joins TRBV15 to TRBJ1-5; D not resolved. This TCR was sampled from an adult in good health. CDR3 DNA: TGTGCCACCAGCAGAGTGGTCCCTAGCAATCAGCCCCAGCATTTT. Its translation is CATSRVVPSNQPQHF.